A selection of T cell receptor beta chains follows, all from one sample in a study of Graves' ophthalmopathy and Graves' hyperthyroidism. Using its own MiXCR run on the multiplex PCR reads, TCRdb lists one record per CDR3 protein. Of approximately 480,000 distinct CDR3 sequences in the sample, 13% to 15% are singletons; the top ten hold 9.5% to 10%. The sample taken for sequencing was blood. The receptors come from a woman in her 30s with Graves' ophthalmopathy. Both conserved end residues are part of each CDR3. A D gene is named only where the DNA matches it firmly. A clone size is listed for some rows: how often the clone was seen (once, few, many), or a class if it is expanded.

CDR3 protein | CDR3 DNA | clone size | V gene | D gene | J gene
CASSIQRNTEAFF | TGTGCCAGCAGTATTCAGAGAAACACTGAAGCTTTCTTT | many | TRBV27 | - | TRBJ1-1
CSARGEWEAYEQYF | TGCAGTGCTAGGGGCGAATGGGAGGCCTACGAGCAGTACTTC | many | TRBV20-1 | - | TRBJ2-7
CASSWDSGGGDEQYF | TGTGCCAGCAGCTGGGATAGCGGGGGGGGAGACGAGCAGTACTTC | few | TRBV13 | TRBD2 | TRBJ2-7
CAISGDRNHYEQYF | TGTGCCATCAGTGGGGACAGGAATCACTACGAGCAGTACTTC | many | TRBV10-3 | TRBD1 | TRBJ2-7
CASGHSPQWANYGYTF | TGTGCCAGCGGGCACAGTCCCCAGTGGGCTAACTATGGCTACACCTTC | many | TRBV28 | - | TRBJ1-2
CASGTANYEQYF | TGTGCCAGCGGCACAGCCAACTACGAGCAGTACTTC | few | TRBV7-8 | - | TRBJ2-7
CASSLAPPGTEAFF | TGTGCCAGCAGCTTGGCCCCTCCGGGGACTGAAGCTTTCTTT | many | TRBV5-6 | - | TRBJ1-1
CASSHGTAALGYTF | TGTGCCAGCAGCCACGGGACAGCCGCCTTGGGCTACACCTTC | many | TRBV11-2 | TRBD1 | TRBJ1-2
CASSYGLATYEQYF | TGTGCCAGCAGTTACGGACTAGCAACCTACGAGCAGTACTTC | many | TRBV6-5 | TRBD2 | TRBJ2-7
CSARGSGGRETQYF | TGCAGTGCTAGAGGGTCAGGGGGCCGGGAGACCCAGTACTTC | many | TRBV20-1 | TRBD1 | TRBJ2-5
CASSSLSGRSHEQYF | TGCGCCAGCAGCTCCTTAAGCGGGAGATCCCACGAGCAGTACTTC | many | TRBV5-1 | TRBD2 | TRBJ2-7
CASSYAQGLFEAFF | TGTGCCAGCAGTTACGCCCAAGGGCTTTTTGAAGCTTTCTTT | - | TRBV6-5 | - | TRBJ1-1
CASNLVGGDQETKYF | TGTGCCAGCAACCTAGTGGGTGGGGACCAAGAGACCAAGTACTTC | few | TRBV7-9 | - | TRBJ2-5
CAWTEGGDYEQYF | TGTGCCTGGACCGAGGGGGGGGACTACGAGCAGTACTTC | - | TRBV30 | - | TRBJ2-7
CASSLRQGLAYEQYF | TGCGCCAGCAGCCTCAGACAGGGACTAGCGTACGAGCAGTACTTC | few | TRBV4-1 | TRBD2 | TRBJ2-7
CASSPQWTGGNEQYF | TGTGCCAGCAGTCCTCAATGGACAGGGGGCAACGAGCAGTACTTC | many | TRBV28 | TRBD1 | TRBJ2-7
CASSSPYRTGELFF | TGTGCCAGCAGTTCCCCTTATCGCACCGGGGAGCTGTTTTTT | many | TRBV12-3/TRBV12-4 | - | TRBJ2-2
CSARRQSTEAFF | TGCAGTGCTAGACGACAGAGCACTGAAGCTTTCTTT | many | TRBV20-1 | - | TRBJ1-1
CSATCKRYF | TGCAGTGCTACCTGTAAGAGGTACTTC | - | TRBV20-1 | - | TRBJ2-7
CASSYRQDTEAFF | TGTGCCAGCAGTTACCGACAAGACACTGAAGCTTTCTTT | - | TRBV6-5 | - | TRBJ1-1
CASSGLGGSSYEQYF | TGTGCCAGCAGTGGTCTGGGGGGTAGCTCCTACGAGCAGTACTTC | many | TRBV6-4 | - | TRBJ2-7
CSARGLAGYTDTQYF | TGCAGTGCTAGGGGACTAGCGGGGTACACAGATACGCAGTATTTT | few | TRBV20-1 | TRBD2 | TRBJ2-3
CASSLALRGGKETQYF | TGTGCCAGCAGCTTAGCATTGCGGGGGGGTAAAGAGACCCAGTACTTC | many | TRBV7-2 | TRBD2 | TRBJ2-5
CASSQVAVSYNEQFF | TGCGCCAGCAGCCAAGTAGCGGTCTCCTACAATGAGCAGTTCTTC | - | TRBV4-1 | - | TRBJ2-1
CASSAIGRVTEAFF | TGTGCCAGCAGCGCAATAGGACGGGTCACTGAAGCTTTCTTT | many | TRBV12-3/TRBV12-4 | - | TRBJ1-1
CASSRGQLLNTEAFF | TGTGCCAGCAGTCGGGGACAACTCTTGAACACTGAAGCTTTCTTT | many | TRBV28 | - | TRBJ1-1
CASSRTVRDSQETQYF | TGTGCCAGCAGCCGGACAGTCCGGGACTCTCAAGAGACCCAGTACTTC | many | TRBV2 | - | TRBJ2-5
CASRTSLENSYEQYF | TGTGCCAGCAGGACCTCTTTGGAGAATTCCTACGAGCAGTACTTC | many | TRBV13 | - | TRBJ2-7
CASRTRQEGAGTEAFF | TGTGCCAGCAGAACTAGGCAAGAAGGGGCTGGCACTGAAGCTTTCTTT | many | TRBV28 | - | TRBJ1-1
CASSKRTGRTEAFF | TGTGCCAGCAGTAAACGGACAGGTAGGACTGAAGCTTTCTTT | many | TRBV6-2/TRBV6-3 | TRBD1 | TRBJ1-1
CASSQPDRVDYGYTF | TGCGCCAGCAGCCAACCGGACAGGGTCGACTATGGCTACACCTTC | many | TRBV4-1 | TRBD1 | TRBJ1-2
CATSDTRGPNYEQYF | TGTGCCACCAGTGACACAAGGGGACCGAACTACGAGCAGTACTTC | many | TRBV24-1 | - | TRBJ2-7
CASSYLCGEGLYEQYF | TGTGCCAGCAGCTACCTATGTGGGGAAGGTCTCTACGAGCAGTACTTC | many | TRBV7-3 | - | TRBJ2-7
CASSASYANTGELFF | TGTGCCAGTAGTGCCTCATATGCGAACACCGGGGAGCTGTTTTTT | - | TRBV19 | - | TRBJ2-2
CASSEATVSYEQYF | TGTGCCAGCAGTGAAGCGACAGTATCCTACGAGCAGTACTTC | many | TRBV6-1 | - | TRBJ2-7
CASSYSGGREAFF | TGTGCCAGCAGTTACTCAGGGGGCCGTGAAGCTTTCTTT | many | TRBV6-5 | TRBD1 | TRBJ1-1
CASSSGTSGNYEQYF | TGTGCCAGCAGCTCCGGGACTAGCGGAAACTACGAGCAGTACTTC | many | TRBV7-2 | TRBD2 | TRBJ2-7
CASIDPTNQYF | TGTGCCAGCATCGACCCTACCAATCAGTACTTC | - | TRBV28 | - | TRBJ2-7